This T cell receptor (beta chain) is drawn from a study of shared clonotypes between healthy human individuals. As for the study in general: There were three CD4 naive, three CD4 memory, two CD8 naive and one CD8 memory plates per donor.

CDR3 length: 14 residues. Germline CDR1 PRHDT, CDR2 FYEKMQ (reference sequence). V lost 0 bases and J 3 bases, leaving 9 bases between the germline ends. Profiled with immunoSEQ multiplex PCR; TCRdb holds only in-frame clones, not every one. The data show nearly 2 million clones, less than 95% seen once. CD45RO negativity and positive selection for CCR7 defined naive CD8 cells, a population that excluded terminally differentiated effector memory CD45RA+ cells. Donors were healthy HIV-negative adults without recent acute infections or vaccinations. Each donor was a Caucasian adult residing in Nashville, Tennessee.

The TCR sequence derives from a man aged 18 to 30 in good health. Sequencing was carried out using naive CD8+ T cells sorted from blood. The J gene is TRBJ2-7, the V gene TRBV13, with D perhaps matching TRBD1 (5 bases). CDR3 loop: CASSLGQDIYEQYF. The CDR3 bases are TGTGCCAGCAGCTTAGGTCAGGACATCTACGAGCAGTACTTC.